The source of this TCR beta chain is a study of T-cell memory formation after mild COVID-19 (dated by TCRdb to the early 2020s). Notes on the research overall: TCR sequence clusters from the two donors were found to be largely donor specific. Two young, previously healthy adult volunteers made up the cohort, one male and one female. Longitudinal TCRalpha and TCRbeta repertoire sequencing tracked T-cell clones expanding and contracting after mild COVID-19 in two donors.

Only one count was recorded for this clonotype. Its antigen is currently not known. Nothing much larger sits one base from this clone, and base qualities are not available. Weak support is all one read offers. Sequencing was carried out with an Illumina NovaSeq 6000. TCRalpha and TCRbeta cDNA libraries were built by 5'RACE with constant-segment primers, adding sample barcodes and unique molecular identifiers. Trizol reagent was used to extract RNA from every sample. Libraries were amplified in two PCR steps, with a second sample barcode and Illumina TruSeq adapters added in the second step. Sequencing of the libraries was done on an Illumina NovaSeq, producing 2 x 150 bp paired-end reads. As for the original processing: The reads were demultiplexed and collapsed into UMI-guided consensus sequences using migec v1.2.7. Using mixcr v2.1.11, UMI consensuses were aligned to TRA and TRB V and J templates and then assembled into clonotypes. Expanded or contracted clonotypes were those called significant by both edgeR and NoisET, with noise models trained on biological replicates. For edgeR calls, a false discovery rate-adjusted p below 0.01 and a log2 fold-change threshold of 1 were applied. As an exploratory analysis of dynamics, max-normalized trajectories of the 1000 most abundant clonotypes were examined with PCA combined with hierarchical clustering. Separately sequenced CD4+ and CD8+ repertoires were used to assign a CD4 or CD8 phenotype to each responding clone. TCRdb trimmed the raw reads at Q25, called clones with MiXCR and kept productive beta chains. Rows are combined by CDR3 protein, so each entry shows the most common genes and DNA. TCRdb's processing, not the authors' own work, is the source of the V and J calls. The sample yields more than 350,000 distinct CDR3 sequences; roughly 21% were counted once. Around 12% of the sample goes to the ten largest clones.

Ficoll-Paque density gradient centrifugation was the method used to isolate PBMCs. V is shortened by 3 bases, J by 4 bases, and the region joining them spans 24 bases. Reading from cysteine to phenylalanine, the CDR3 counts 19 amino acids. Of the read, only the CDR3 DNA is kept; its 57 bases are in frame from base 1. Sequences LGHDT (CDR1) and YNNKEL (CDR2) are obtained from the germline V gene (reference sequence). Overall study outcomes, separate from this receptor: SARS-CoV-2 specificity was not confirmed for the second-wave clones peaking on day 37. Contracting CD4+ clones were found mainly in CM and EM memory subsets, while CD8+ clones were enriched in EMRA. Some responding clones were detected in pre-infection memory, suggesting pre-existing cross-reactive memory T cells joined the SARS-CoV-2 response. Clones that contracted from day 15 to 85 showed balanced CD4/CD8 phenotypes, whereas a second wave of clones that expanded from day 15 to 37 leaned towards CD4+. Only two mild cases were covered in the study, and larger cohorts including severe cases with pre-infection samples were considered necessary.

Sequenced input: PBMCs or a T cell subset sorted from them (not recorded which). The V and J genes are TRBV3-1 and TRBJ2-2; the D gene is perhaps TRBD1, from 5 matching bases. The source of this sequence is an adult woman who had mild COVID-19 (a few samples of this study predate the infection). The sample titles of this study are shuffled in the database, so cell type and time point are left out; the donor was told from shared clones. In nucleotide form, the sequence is TGTGCCAGCAGCCATCGAGATGTTACAGGACCTCGGGTCACCGGGGAGCTGTTTTTT. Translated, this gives CASSHRDVTGPRVTGELFF.